Listed below are T cell receptor beta chains from one sample, sequenced in a study of CD8 T cells in Susac syndrome. In TCRdb, the immunoSEQ multiplex PCR reads were re-called with MiXCR into one record per CDR3 protein. The data hold around 200,000 distinct CDR3 sequences, with 85% to 95% observed a single time. The sample comprised CD4+ T cells from PBMCs. These receptors were obtained from a human donor with multiple sclerosis. Both conserved end residues are part of each CDR3. Each record gives: CDR3 DNA, CDR3 protein, CDR3 length, D gene, J gene, clone size, V gene. D genes are given only for firm matches. Clone sizes are given selectively: once, few, many, or a class where the clone is expanded.

TGTGCCAGCAATGTAGCGGGGGTTGCAGAGACCCAGTACTTC | CASNVAGVAETQYF | 14 | TRBD2 | TRBJ2-5 | . | TRBV2
TGTGCCAGCAGCCAAGTAACAGGGCCGAACTATGGCTACACCTTC | CASSQVTGPNYGYTF | 15 | . | TRBJ1-2 | . | TRBV14
TGCAGTGCCGTCGTGGACTACAATGAGCAGTTCTTC | CSAVVDYNEQFF | 12 | . | TRBJ2-1 | . | TRBV20-1
TGTGCCAGCAGCGTACGGGGGGTCTCTGGGGCCAACGTCCTGACTTTC | CASSVRGVSGANVLTF | 16 | TRBD2 | TRBJ2-6 | . | TRBV9
TGCGCCAGCGTCGGGCAGGGTTATTACAATGAGCAGTTCTTC | CASVGQGYYNEQFF | 14 | . | TRBJ2-1 | . | TRBV5-1
TGTGCCAGCACCCGAGACACTGAAGCTTTCTTT | CASTRDTEAFF | 11 | . | TRBJ1-1 | . | TRBV6-5
TGTGCCAGCTCTCCGGGGGGCAATCAGCCCCAGCATTTT | CASSPGGNQPQHF | 13 | . | TRBJ1-5 | few | TRBV7-3
TGCAGTGCCGCGACAGGGCGGGAGACCCAGTACTTC | CSAATGRETQYF | 12 | TRBD1 | TRBJ2-5 | . | TRBV20-1
TGCAGTGGGGGACTAGCGAAAGATACGCAGTATTTT | CSGGLAKDTQYF | 12 | TRBD2 | TRBJ2-3 | . | TRBV20-1
TGTGCCAGCACGGTGAGCGGGGGGGCTGCCTACAATGAGCAGTTCTTC | CASTVSGGAAYNEQFF | 16 | TRBD2 | TRBJ2-1 | . | TRBV12-3/TRBV12-4
TGCAGTGCTCACCGATCGGAGACCCAGTACTTC | CSAHRSETQYF | 11 | . | TRBJ2-5 | . | TRBV20-1
TGCGCCAGCAGCTTCGGGACGCTGAACACTGAAGCTTTCTTT | CASSFGTLNTEAFF | 14 | . | TRBJ1-1 | . | TRBV5-1
TGCAGCGTTCCCGGGGAATCTAATGAAAAACTGTTTTTT | CSVPGESNEKLFF | 13 | . | TRBJ1-4 | . | TRBV29-1
TGTGCCAGCAGCCAAGGCGGGACAGGGATTGGCGAGCAGTACTTC | CASSQGGTGIGEQYF | 15 | TRBD1 | TRBJ2-7 | . | TRBV3-1
TGCAGCGTTGATATATCCCACGTGCAGTACTTC | CSVDISHVQYF | 11 | . | TRBJ2-7 | . | TRBV29-1
TGTGCCAGCACTCTGGACTCTAGCTCCTACAATGAGCAGTTCTTC | CASTLDSSSYNEQFF | 15 | . | TRBJ2-1 | . | TRBV25-1
TGTGCCAGCAGCTTAGCTGGGTTACAGACCCAGTACTTC | CASSLAGLQTQYF | 13 | . | TRBJ2-5 | few | TRBV11-2
TGTGCCTGGAGTGTACTGGGGACGAATGGCTACACCTTC | CAWSVLGTNGYTF | 13 | . | TRBJ1-2 | . | TRBV30
TGCAGCGTTGAAACCGGGGGGAACACTGAAGCTTTCTTT | CSVETGGNTEAFF | 13 | . | TRBJ1-1 | . | TRBV29-1
TGCAGTGCCTCAAGAGGCCGGGGGGCATCTTCGTACGAGCAGTACTTC | CSASRGRGASSYEQYF | 16 | . | TRBJ2-7 | . | TRBV20-1
TGTGCCAGCGGCGGCGGGGAGATCCAAGAGACCCAGTACTTC | CASGGGEIQETQYF | 14 | . | TRBJ2-5 | . | TRBV12-3/TRBV12-4
TGCAGCGTTGAAGACGAACAGAGAAGCTCCTACAATGAGCAGTTCTTC | CSVEDEQRSSYNEQFF | 16 | . | TRBJ2-1 | . | TRBV29-1
TGTGCCAGCAGCTTAGCGGACAGTGGGACTGAAGCTTTCTTT | CASSLADSGTEAFF | 14 | . | TRBJ1-1 | . | TRBV7-6
TGTGCCTGGAGTGTACTAGTCGGCGGGGAGCTGTTTTTT | CAWSVLVGGELFF | 13 | . | TRBJ2-2 | . | TRBV30
TGTGCCAGCAGCGTACCGGGGGAGACCCAGTACTTC | CASSVPGETQYF | 12 | . | TRBJ2-5 | . | TRBV7-8
TGTGCCAGCAGCTTAGAGCCGGGGGGGAACAATGAGCAGTTCTTC | CASSLEPGGNNEQFF | 15 | TRBD2 | TRBJ2-1 | . | TRBV7-2
TGTGCCACCAAGGAACCTCAAGAGACCCAGTACTTC | CATKEPQETQYF | 12 | . | TRBJ2-5 | . | TRBV7-2
TGTGCCAGCAGCTCCTTCACAGGGCACTCCTACGAGCAGTACTTC | CASSSFTGHSYEQYF | 15 | . | TRBJ2-7 | . | TRBV3-1
TGCAGCGTTTCGGTGAACAGGGACACTGAAGCTTTCTTT | CSVSVNRDTEAFF | 13 | . | TRBJ1-1 | . | TRBV29-1
TGTGCCAGCACCGATCCGGGGAGCACAGATACGCAGTATTTT | CASTDPGSTDTQYF | 14 | . | TRBJ2-3 | . | TRBV12-3/TRBV12-4
TGTGCCAGCAGCCAGGGTTCGCTAGCCGCGTTCTTC | CASSQGSLAAFF | 12 | . | TRBJ2-1 | . | TRBV3-1
TGTGCCAGCAGAGCTTCGGGGGGAGACACTGAAGCTTTCTTT | CASRASGGDTEAFF | 14 | . | TRBJ1-1 | . | TRBV6-2/TRBV6-3
TGTGCCAGCAGTGACCCCGACATTTACACTGAAGCTTTCTTT | CASSDPDIYTEAFF | 14 | . | TRBJ1-1 | . | TRBV6-1
TGTGCCAGCAGCCGAGTTAGCAATCAGCCCCAGCATTTT | CASSRVSNQPQHF | 13 | . | TRBJ1-5 | few | TRBV9
TGCAGCGTTGATAGTGGACGAGAACCAGCTTTCTTT | CSVDSGREPAFF | 12 | . | TRBJ1-1 | . | TRBV29-1